This T cell receptor (beta chain) was sequenced in a study of post-analysis software for immune sequencing data. Study in general: As for disease course, relapsing-remitting, secondary progressive and progressive-relapsing multiple sclerosis were all included.

The TCR beta cDNA libraries contained unique molecular identifiers. Out of roughly 0.85 to 10 million T cells, some 480,000 cDNA molecules were generated. TCRdb re-derived calls from the PCR reads in MiXCR, one entry per CDR3 protein. The table has some 690,000 distinct CDR3 sequences, 25% to 30% seen once. On this clonotype itself: Its antigen is undetermined.

V was shortened by 6 bases and J by 2 bases, with 14 bases between the two germline ends. The CDR3 is made up of 15 amino acids. Regarding the study as a whole: Significantly lower normalized Chao1 diversity was found in patients with multiple sclerosis relative to controls. Comparison of patients with controls showed roughly five TRBV segments more frequent in patients, TRBV5-6, TRBV5-1 and TRBV20-1 among them. With F measure, samples from one preparation batch clustered together strongly.

The sequenced sample consisted of blood. The chain has TRBV12-3 or TRBV12-4 and TRBJ1-5, with D maybe TRBD1 (5 bases). This TCR was recovered from a girl aged 10-17 years with multiple sclerosis. The CDR3 reads CASRKQARGNQPQHF. The CDR3 DNA reads TGTGCCAGCAGAAAACAGGCTAGGGGCAATCAGCCCCAGCATTTT.